The text below deals with one T cell receptor (beta chain). The antigen it recognizes is unknown. There are no base qualities to consult, and no much larger clone falls within one base. To sequence the TCRbeta CDR3 region, genomic DNA was isolated from the sorted cells. The immunoSEQ Assay was used for sequencing of TCRbeta CDR3 regions. TCRdb provides this immuneACCESS table in a form limited to in-frame rearrangements. Some clones are lacking; in checked studies, under half of them reflect an unresolved V gene, and why the rest are absent is not known. The sample table contains 45,000 to 55,000 clones; only one count was recorded for roughly 83% of them. Of the sample, around 1.1% falls within the top ten clones. Patients with autoimmune disease history or receiving systemic immunosuppression were excluded from the trial. Peripheral blood for TCR sequencing was drawn from every dose cohort at baseline, at cycle 4 day 1 and at cycle 7 day 1. The samples were drawn from a first-in-human, open-label, multicenter phase I dose-escalation trial of ivuxolimab. Adults with locally advanced or metastatic head and neck squamous cell, hepatocellular, melanoma or renal cell carcinoma were enrolled in the trial. Before TCR sequencing, CD4+ T cells and CD8+ T cells were sorted from peripheral blood as separate populations.

The data originate from a study of OX40 agonist ivuxolimab in advanced cancers. Concerning the study at large: Ivuxolimab was an agonistic, fully human IgG2 monoclonal antibody directed against OX40 (CD134), a costimulatory receptor. Three dose-escalation patients achieved partial responses, one with hepatocellular carcinoma and two with cutaneous melanoma. The point of sequencing TCRbeta in the periphery was to test whether ivuxolimab changed TCR sequence diversity and drove clonal T-cell expansion. Patients were allowed to have had prior anti-PD-1, anti-PD-L1 or anti-CTLA-4 therapy, and around two fifths of the dose-escalation patients had been treated with checkpoint inhibitors. The paper covers the monotherapy dose-escalation part of the phase I ivuxolimab trial, which included N of about 50 patients. In the dose-escalation cohort, approximately 82% of patients were male, and the mean age was around 60 years, with a range of roughly 20 to 80. Intravenous ivuxolimab was administered to patients every 2 weeks at six dose levels: 0.01, 0.1, 0.3, 1.5, 3 and 10 mg/kg. Among the roughly 52 dose-escalation patients, some 20 had hepatocellular carcinoma, 15 or so melanoma, 9 renal cell carcinoma and 9 head and neck cancer. General findings and caveats noted by the study authors: The antigen specificity of the clonally expanded peripheral T cells was not determined. Low levels of normalized T-cell clonal expansion were also seen in some patients who did not respond. In partial responders in the 0.1-3.0 mg/kg groups, normalized peripheral clonal expansion was found to be among the lowest, especially among CD8+ T cells. At doses of 0.1 to 3.0 mg/kg, clonal expansion of both CD4+ and CD8+ blood T cells was observed from baseline to week 6. After ivuxolimab, CD8+ T cells had more expanded clones than CD4+ T cells on average.

Sample: CD4+ or CD8+ T cells sorted from blood, taken in a trial of the OX40 agonist ivuxolimab. This sequence originates from an adult with an advanced solid tumor such as melanoma, head and neck, liver or kidney cancer.

The CDR3 reads CASSSQGTGPQHF. The sequenced DNA is TGTGCCAGCAGCTCCCAGGGGACGGGGCCCCAGCATTTT. This chain joins TRBV7-2 to TRBJ1-5; 6 matching bases give a weak D call of TRBD1. CDR1 SGHTA and CDR2 FQGNSA are derived from the germline V gene. The CDR3 goes from the cysteine to the phenylalanine over 13 residues. Only CDR3 DNA remains: 39 bases, in frame from the first base. V gives up 4 bases and J gives up 9 bases, and the segment between their germline ends measures 13 bases.